Below are 8 T cell receptor beta chains sequenced from a single sample in a study of T cells in Graves' hyperthyroidism and ophthalmopathy. Amplified regions were TCR beta CDR3 sequences from RNA transcripts. HTBI primers were employed in a first-round RT-PCR of the TCR CDR3. TCRdb analysed the multiplex PCR reads with MiXCR anew, one entry per CDR3 protein. The table shows 450,000 to 700,000 distinct CDR3 sequences, with just over 45% occurring only once. The sequencing sample was made of peripheral blood or thyroid tissue (not recorded which). All receptors derive from an adult woman with Graves' disease, either hyperthyroidism or ophthalmopathy (not recorded which).

V usage is TRBV10-2 and J usage is TRBJ2-7, with D unclear. The CDR3 is 13 residues long. Trimming pared 2 bases from V and 3 bases from J, leaving 8 bases between. From germline, CDR1 is WSHSY and CDR2 SAAADI. The CDR3 sequence: CASSEKKYYEQYF. CDR3 nucleotide sequence: TGCGCCAGCAGTGAGAAAAAGTACTACGAGCAGTACTTC.

This clonotype was seen more than once but under ten times. V gene TRBV19 combines with J gene TRBJ1-2; D may be TRBD1 (5 bases). Between the trimmed V and J ends, which lost 3 bases and 4 bases, there was a span of 12 bases. The germline gives CDR1 LNHDA, CDR2 SQIVND (reference sequence). The CDR3 totals 14 residues. The CDR3 protein is CASSMGRGSYGYTF. CDR3 nucleotides: TGTGCCAGTAGTATGGGTAGGGGCAGCTATGGCTACACCTTC. Combining the CDR3 with reference TRBV19 and TRBJ1-2 gives the whole variable domain DGGITQSPKYLFRKEGQNVTLSCEQNLNHDAMYWYRQDPGQGLRLIYYSQIVNDFQKGDIAEGYSVSREKKESFPLTVTSAQKNPTAFYLCASSMGRGSYGYTFGSGTRLTVV.

The sample holds many counts of this clonotype. The chain is built from TRBV9 and TRBJ2-2; 10 nucleotides line up with TRBD2. Germline CDR1 is SGDLS and CDR2 is YYNGEE. This CDR3 region has 15 residues. V lost 6 bases, J lost 1 base, and 3 bases stayed unmatched. The CDR3 reads CASTLAGGNTGELFF. CDR3 in DNA: TGTGCCAGCACCTTAGCGGGAGGGAACACCGGGGAGCTGTTTTTT.

The chain is built from TRBV5-6 and TRBJ2-5; 7 positions agree with TRBD2. CDR1 is SGHDT and CDR2 is YYEEEE in the germline V gene. The CDR3 runs to 16 residues. Trimming took 0 bases from V and 4 from J; bases not matched to a gene: 9. The CDR3 is CASSLGLAGSRETQYF. CDR3 nucleotide sequence: TGTGCCAGCAGCTTGGGGTTAGCGGGCTCACGAGAGACCCAGTACTTC.

The chain carries TRBV9 and TRBJ1-2; 7 nucleotides agree with TRBD1. V trimming: 0 bases; J trimming: 4 bases; junction bases outside the gene matches: 9. Germline V CDR1 and CDR2: SGDLS, YYNGEE. CDR3 length: 16 residues. CDR3 sequence: CASSVGSGTAGYGYTF. CDR3 sequence (DNA): TGTGCCAGCAGCGTAGGCTCCGGGACAGCCGGCTATGGCTACACCTTC.

The genes are TRBV28 and TRBJ1-2; 7 bases are a match to TRBD1. The CDR3 has 14 amino acids. The J segment lost 5 bases and the V segment lost 3 bases, leaving 6 bases of the junction unmatched. Germline loops: CDR1 MDHEN, CDR2 SYDVKM. For the CDR3, the DNA is TGTGCCAGCAGTTTGAACAGGGGACGGTATGGCTACACCTTC. Its translation: CASSLNRGRYGYTF.

This clonotype has a count of ten or more. The CDR3 sequence is CASNEQPNTEAFF. The DNA of the CDR3 is TGTGCCAGCAATGAACAGCCAAACACTGAAGCTTTCTTT. V usage is TRBV11-2 and J usage is TRBJ1-1, with D unclear. Per germline, CDR1 SGHAT and CDR2 FQNNGV. The CDR3 length is 13 residues. Trimming took off 7 bases at V and 2 bases at J, with 11 bases between the two ends.

The chain recombines TRBV4-1 with TRBJ2-7, with D possibly being TRBD1 or TRBD2 (5 bases each). CDR3 size: 13 residues. From germline, CDR1 is MGHRA and CDR2 YSYEKL. Trimming left V 3 bases short and J 6 bases short, with 12 bases between. The CDR3, as DNA: TGCGCCAGCAGCCACGGGACGATGGGCGAGCAGTACTTC. Translating it yields CASSHGTMGEQYF.